Presented here are 9 T cell receptor beta chains from one specimen sequenced in a study of cytomegalovirus exposure and HLA in healthy donors. 60 Vbeta and 13 Jbeta primers were used in PCR. TCRdb keeps only in-frame clones here, not all; method: immunoSEQ multiplex PCR. The sample contains over 95,000 clones, over 75% of which appear only once. Sequencing was performed on PBMCs. The receptors come from a woman under 30 in good health and CMV-seronegative.

The rearrangement uses TRBV5-5 and TRBJ1-1; 7 nucleotides agree with TRBD1. In germline, CDR1 is SGHKS, CDR2 YYEKEE (reference sequence). V lost 4 bases to trimming and J lost 3 bases; unmatched junction nucleotides: 6. CDR3 size: 14 residues. The CDR3 DNA follows: TGTGCCAGCAGCCTTGGGGACAGACACACTGAAGCTTTCTTT. This sequence encodes CASSLGDRHTEAFF.

The V call is TRBV7-9, the J call TRBJ2-7, with 10 bases aligning to TRBD2. Germline CDR1 and CDR2: SEHNR and FQNEAQ (reference sequence). The V segment lost 10 bases and the J segment 7 bases; nucleotides outside the gene matches: 10. The CDR3 consists of 13 residues. CDR3 sequence reads: CATLAGPFGEQYF. CDR3 sequence (DNA): TGTGCCACACTAGCGGGACCATTCGGGGAGCAGTACTTC.

V is TRBV7-2 and J is TRBJ1-2; D is unclear. Germline V gene sequence: CDR1 SGHTA, CDR2 FQGNSA. The length of the CDR3 is 13 residues. Trimming shortened V by 3 bases and J by 4 bases, and 9 bases separated the two germline ends. CDR3 sequence reads: CASSLSQFYGYTF. DNA for the CDR3: TGTGCCAGCAGCTTGTCCCAGTTCTATGGCTACACCTTC.

DNA for the CDR3: TGCGCCAGTTGGACAGGGAACTATGGCTACACCTTC. Its translation is CASWTGNYGYTF. The chain has TRBV5-1 and TRBJ1-2; the match to TRBD1 covers 8 bases. The CDR3 runs 12 residues. V shed 8 bases, J shed 2 bases, and the junction held 2 bases outside the gene matches. CDR1 and CDR2 from the germline V gene are SGHRS and YFSETQ.

The chain recombines TRBV6-1 with TRBJ2-1, with 13 bases that match TRBD2. The CDR3 sequence is 15 residues long. V was pared by 6 bases and J by 9 bases, with 8 bases of the junction left unmatched. CDR1 is MNHNS and CDR2 is SASEGT in the germline V gene. The CDR3 region has the DNA TGTGCCAGCAGACCACTAGCGGGGGGGCCGGGTGAGCAGTTCTTC. Amino acids: CASRPLAGGPGEQFF.

The gene calls are TRBV2 and TRBJ1-2; D might be TRBD1 (5 bases). The CDR3 covers 11 residues. Germline-derived CDR1 and CDR2 are SNHLY and FYNNEI. Trimming removed 8 bases from V and 6 bases from J, with 10 bases in between. CDR3 region: CASRQRDGYTF. CDR3 in DNA: TGTGCCAGCCGACAGCGGGATGGCTACACCTTC.

The rearrangement uses TRBV9 and TRBJ2-5; 8 bases are shared with TRBD1. Losses at the gene ends were 0 bases for V and 2 bases for J; bases not matched to a gene: 6. Germline-derived CDR1 and CDR2 are SGDLS and YYNGEE. This CDR3 comprises 16 residues. In DNA form, the CDR3 reads TGTGCCAGCAGCGTAGGGACAGGGCGAGGGCAAGAGACCCAGTACTTC. This codes for CASSVGTGRGQETQYF.

The rearrangement uses TRBV5-8 and TRBJ2-4; D remains unclear. Trimming left V 4 bases short and J 0 bases short, with 17 bases between. The CDR3 runs 17 residues. CDR1 SGHTS and CDR2 YDEGEE come from the germline V gene. The CDR3 region has the DNA TGTGCCAGCAGCCTCTTAACGGTACCGCTAGCCAAAAACATTCAGTACTTC. It specifies CASSLLTVPLAKNIQYF.

Here the CDR3 reads CASSYSGLGVYNEQFF. The DNA for the CDR3 is TGTGCCAGCAGTTACTCGGGACTAGGCGTCTACAATGAGCAGTTCTTC. V and J are TRBV6-5 and TRBJ2-1; 8 nucleotides align to TRBD2. Germline trimming cut 0 bases from V and 3 bases from J; bases unmatched to any gene: 4. Germline assignment: CDR1 MNHEY and CDR2 SVGAGI. The length of the CDR3 is 16 residues.